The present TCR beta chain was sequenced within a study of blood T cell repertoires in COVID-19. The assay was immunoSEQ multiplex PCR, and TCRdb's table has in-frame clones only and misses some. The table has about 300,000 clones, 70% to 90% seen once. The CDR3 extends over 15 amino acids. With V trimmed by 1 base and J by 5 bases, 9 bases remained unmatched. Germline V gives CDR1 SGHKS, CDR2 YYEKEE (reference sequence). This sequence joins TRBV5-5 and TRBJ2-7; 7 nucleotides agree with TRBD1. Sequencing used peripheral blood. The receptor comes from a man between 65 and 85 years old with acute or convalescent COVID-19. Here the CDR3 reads CASSLSRGSDNEQYF. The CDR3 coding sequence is TGTGCCAGCAGCTTGAGCAGGGGGAGTGACAACGAGCAGTACTTC.